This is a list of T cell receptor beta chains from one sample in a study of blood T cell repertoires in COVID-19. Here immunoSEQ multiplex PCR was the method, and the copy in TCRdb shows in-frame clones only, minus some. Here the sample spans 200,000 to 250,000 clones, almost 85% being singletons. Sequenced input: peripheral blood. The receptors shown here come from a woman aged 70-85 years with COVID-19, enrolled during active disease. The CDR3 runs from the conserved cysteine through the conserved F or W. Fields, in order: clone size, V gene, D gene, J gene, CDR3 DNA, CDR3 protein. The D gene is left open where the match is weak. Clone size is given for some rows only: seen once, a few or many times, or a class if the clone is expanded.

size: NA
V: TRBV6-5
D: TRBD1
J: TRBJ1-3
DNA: TGTGCCAGCCAGCTGGACAGGGCTGGAAACACCATATATTTT
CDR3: CASQLDRAGNTIYF

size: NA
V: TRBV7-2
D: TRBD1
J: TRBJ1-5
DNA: TGTGCCAGCAGCTTTGACAGGGGTCTCTATCAGCCCCAGCATTTT
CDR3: CASSFDRGLYQPQHF

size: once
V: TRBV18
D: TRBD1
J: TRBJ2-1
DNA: TGTGCCAGCTCACCCGTAAAGACAGGGGGTGAGCAGTTCTTC
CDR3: CASSPVKTGGEQFF

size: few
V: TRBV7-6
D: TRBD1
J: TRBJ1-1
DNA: TGTGCCAGCAGCCCTAAAACCCCGACAGGGGTGGGGACTGAAGCTTTCTTT
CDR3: CASSPKTPTGVGTEAFF

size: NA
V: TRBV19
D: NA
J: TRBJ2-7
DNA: TGTGCCAGTAGTACCCCATACACCGAGCAGTACTTC
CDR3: CASSTPYTEQYF

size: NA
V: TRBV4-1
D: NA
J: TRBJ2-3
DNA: TGCGCCAGCAGCCAGGAACTCCGGGTAGCCACAGATACGCAGTATTTT
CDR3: CASSQELRVATDTQYF

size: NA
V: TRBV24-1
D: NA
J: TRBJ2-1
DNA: TGTGCCACCAGTGATCCCCGGGACTTCGAGCAGTTCTTC
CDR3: CATSDPRDFEQFF

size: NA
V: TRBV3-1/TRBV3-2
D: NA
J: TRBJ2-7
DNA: TGTGCCAGCAGCCAAGTCCTTGAGCCTACGGAGCAGTACTTC
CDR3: CASSQVLEPTEQYF

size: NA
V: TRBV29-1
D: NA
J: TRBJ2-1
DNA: TGCAGCGTTAAAGCTGGCGGTTCAGGGGACCCCTACAATGAGCAGTTCTTC
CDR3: CSVKAGGSGDPYNEQFF

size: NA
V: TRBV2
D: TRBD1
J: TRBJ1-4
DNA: TGTGCCAGCAGTGGGGGGACAGCTAATGAAAAACTGTTTTTT
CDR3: CASSGGTANEKLFF

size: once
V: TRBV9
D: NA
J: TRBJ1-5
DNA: TGTGCCAGCAGCGTAGACAGGGAGGGTCAGCCCCAGCATTTT
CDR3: CASSVDREGQPQHF

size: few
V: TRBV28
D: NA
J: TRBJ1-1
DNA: TGTGCCAGCCGCCGGCAGGGGCCGTGGACTGAAGCTTTCTTT
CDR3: CASRRQGPWTEAFF

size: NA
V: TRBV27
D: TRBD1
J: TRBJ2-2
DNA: TGTGCCAGCAGACCCACAGGGGGAACCGGGGAGCTGTTTTTT
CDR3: CASRPTGGTGELFF

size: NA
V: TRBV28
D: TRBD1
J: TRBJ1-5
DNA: TGTGCCAGCAGATCACAGGGGTTTGGCAATCAGCCCCAGCATTTT
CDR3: CASRSQGFGNQPQHF

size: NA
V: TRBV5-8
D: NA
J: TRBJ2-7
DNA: TGTGCCAGCAGCCCATGGACAAGCCAGGGGACCTACGAGCAGTACTTC
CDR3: CASSPWTSQGTYEQYF

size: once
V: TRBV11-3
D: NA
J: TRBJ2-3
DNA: TGTGCCAGCAGTCAAGAGGAGGGGGATACGCAGTATTTT
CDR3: CASSQEEGDTQYF

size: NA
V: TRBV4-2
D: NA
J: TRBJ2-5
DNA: TGTGCCAGCAGCCAAGAGGTCGAAGGAGGGGAGACCCAGTACTTC
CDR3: CASSQEVEGGETQYF

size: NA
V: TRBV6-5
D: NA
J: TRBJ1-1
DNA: TGTGCCAGCAGTTACGTAGCTGGGAACACTGAAGCTTTCTTT
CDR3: CASSYVAGNTEAFF

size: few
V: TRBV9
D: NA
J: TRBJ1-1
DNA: TGTGCCAGCAGCGTACTACAGGGCGAGACTGAAGCTTTCTTT
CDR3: CASSVLQGETEAFF

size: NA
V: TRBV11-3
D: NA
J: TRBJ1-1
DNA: TGTGCCAGCAGCGGTCAGGGAGAAGCTTTCTTT
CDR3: CASSGQGEAFF

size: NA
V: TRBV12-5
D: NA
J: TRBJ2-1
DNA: TGTGCTAGTGGTCGACAGGCTTTGGGCAATGAGCAGTTCTTC
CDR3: CASGRQALGNEQFF

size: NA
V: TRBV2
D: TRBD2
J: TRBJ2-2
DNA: TGTGCCAGCAGTGGTTCAGGACTAGGAACCGGGGAGCTGTTTTTT
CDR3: CASSGSGLGTGELFF

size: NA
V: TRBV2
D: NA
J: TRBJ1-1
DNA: TGTGCCAGCAGAAGCGGTAGTCCCCCTGAAGCTTTCTTT
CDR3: CASRSGSPPEAFF

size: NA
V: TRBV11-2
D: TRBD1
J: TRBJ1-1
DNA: TGTGCCAGCAGAACAACCAGGGGGCCAGCGAACACTGAAGCTTTCTTT
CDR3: CASRTTRGPANTEAFF

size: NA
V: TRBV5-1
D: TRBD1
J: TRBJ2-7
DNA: TGCGCCAGCAGCCCCGGGACAGGGGGTCTCGAGCAGTACTTC
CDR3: CASSPGTGGLEQYF

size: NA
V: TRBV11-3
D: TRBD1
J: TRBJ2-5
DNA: TGTGCCAGCAGCTCGGGACAGGGAAGGATTCTAGAGACCCAGTACTTC
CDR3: CASSSGQGRILETQYF

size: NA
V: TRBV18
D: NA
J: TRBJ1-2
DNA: TGTGCCAGCTCACCAAGACAGAACTATGGCTACACCTTC
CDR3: CASSPRQNYGYTF

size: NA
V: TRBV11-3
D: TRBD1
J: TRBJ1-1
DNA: TGTGCCAGCAGCTTTCGGACAGGGGTAATGAACACTGAAGCTTTCTTT
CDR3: CASSFRTGVMNTEAFF

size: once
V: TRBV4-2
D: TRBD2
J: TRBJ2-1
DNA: TGTGCCAGCAGCCAAGATTTTGTAAATTCCCTAGCGGACTCCTACAATGAGCAGTTCTTC
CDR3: CASSQDFVNSLADSYNEQFF